The present TCR beta chain was sequenced within a study of quantifying T cell responses using KT2 cells (dated by TCRdb to the late 2010s). Regarding the study in general: RNA was DNase-treated and reverse transcribed with TCR alpha and beta constant-region primers, mostly using SuperScript III. PCR2 was performed as a SYBR Green qPCR and was stopped at a predetermined fluorescence threshold so that over-amplification was avoided. The efficiency of the T4 ligation step under optimum conditions was estimated to be greater than 8%.

CDR1 and CDR2, looked up from the germline V gene (reference sequence), are MNHEY and SMNVEV. Germline trimming: 4 bases from V, 5 bases from J; junction bases outside gene matches: 8. The CDR3 holds 15 amino acids from the cysteine to the phenylalanine. Of all the DNA, just the CDR3 is kept, 45 bases in frame from base 1. Receptor libraries were prepared by UMI-ligation and nested PCR. A single-stranded oligonucleotide carrying the Illumina SP2 sequence and a UMI was ligated to the cDNA 3' end using T4 RNA ligase 1. PCR1 used 4 to 5 cycles (98 degrees C 15 s, 69 degrees C 30 s, 72 degrees C 40 s), and the beta primer was an equimolar mix of RC1.1 and RC1.2 that covered TRBC1 and TRBC2. Starting at PCR2, the TCR alpha and beta chains were handled separately, and sample indices and Illumina adaptors were added. The UMI was composed of 12 random nucleotides, arranged as two hexamers separated by a spacer, and was positioned after an 8-base spacer. Libraries were sequenced on an Illumina MiSeq using v2 2x251 paired-end chemistry, with 12 samples typically included per run. To boost diversity, each sequencing library was supplemented with PhiX DNA at about 4.5-8%. The source study handled its data this way. Raw reads were converted to FASTQ with bcl2fastq and demultiplexed by dual indices using Demultiplexor. Decombinator assigned V and J genes by tag matching, allowing a single base-pair mismatch. UMIs were used by Collapsinator to correct both sequencing errors and frequency errors caused by PCR heterogeneity. CDR3Translator converted Decombinator identifiers into nucleotide sequence, translated that sequence into amino acids, and extracted CDR3 based on C- and N-terminal motifs. Each distinct KT2 TCR was counted as a cluster of KT2 sequences sharing one unique molecular identifier. TCRdb applied fastp at Q25 and MiXCR to the public reads, then kept only in-frame beta chains. Each entry merges the rows of one CDR3 protein and shows their most common DNA and genes. TCRdb assigned the V and J calls; the authors' analysis was not used. This sample comprises approximately 54,000 distinct CDR3 sequences, under 14% of them detected only once. The biggest ten clones account for 8% to 13% of the sample.

To test the sensitivity and accuracy of the pipeline, known numbers of KT2, a T cell clone whose TCR had already been sequenced, were spiked into unfractionated PBMC. A range of KT2-to-PBMC ratios was set up by mixing KT2 cells into a fixed number of PBMC. The full study reports these points: The study did not include a side-by-side comparison of this pipeline with other TCR sequencing techniques. Saturation was seen in the detection of KT2 sequences when very high numbers of KT2 cells were spiked in. A linear scaling of KT2 alpha and beta sequence counts with input KT2 cell number was observed over several orders of magnitude. KT2 sequences were still detected at the lowest spike-in tested, roughly one KT2 cell per 100,000 PBMC.

There are a few counts of this clonotype. Its antigen is unknown. No much larger clone is present one base from it, and per-base qualities are unavailable. Sample: PBMCs spiked with cells of the T cell clone KT2. This TCR was sampled from a human donor. The chain was built from TRBV27 and TRBJ2-1, and 7 bases in between align with TRBD2. The CDR3 region reads CASSWGGYTNNEQFF. The nucleotides read TGTGCCAGCAGTTGGGGAGGGTACACAAACAATGAGCAGTTCTTC.